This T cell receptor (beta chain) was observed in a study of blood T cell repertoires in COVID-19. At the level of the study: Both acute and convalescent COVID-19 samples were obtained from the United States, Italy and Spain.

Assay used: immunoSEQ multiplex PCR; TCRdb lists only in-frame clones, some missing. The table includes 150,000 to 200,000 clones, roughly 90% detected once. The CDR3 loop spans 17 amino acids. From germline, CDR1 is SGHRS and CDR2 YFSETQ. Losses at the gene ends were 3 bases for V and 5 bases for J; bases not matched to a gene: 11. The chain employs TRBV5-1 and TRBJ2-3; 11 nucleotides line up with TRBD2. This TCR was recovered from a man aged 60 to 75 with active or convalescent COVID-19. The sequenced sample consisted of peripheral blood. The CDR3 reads CASSSLAGGQGRDTQYF. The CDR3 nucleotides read TGCGCCAGCAGCTCCTTAGCGGGGGGGCAGGGTAGAGATACGCAGTATTTT.